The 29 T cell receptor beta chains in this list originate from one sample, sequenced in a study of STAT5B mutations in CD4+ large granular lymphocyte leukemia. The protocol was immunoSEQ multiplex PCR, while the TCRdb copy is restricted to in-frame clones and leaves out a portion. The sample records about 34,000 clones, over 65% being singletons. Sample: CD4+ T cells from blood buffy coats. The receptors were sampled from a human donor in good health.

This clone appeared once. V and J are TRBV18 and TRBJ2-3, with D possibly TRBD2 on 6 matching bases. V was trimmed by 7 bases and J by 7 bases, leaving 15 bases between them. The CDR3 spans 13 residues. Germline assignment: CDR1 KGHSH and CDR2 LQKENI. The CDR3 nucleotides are TGTGCCAGCTGGGAGGAGCGGCGGAATACGCAGTATTTT. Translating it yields CASWEERRNTQYF.

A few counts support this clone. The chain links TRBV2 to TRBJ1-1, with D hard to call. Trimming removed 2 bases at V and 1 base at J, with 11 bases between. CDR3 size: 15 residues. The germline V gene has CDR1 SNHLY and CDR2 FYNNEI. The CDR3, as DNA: TGTGCCAGCAGTGAATCCTCTGCGGCGAACACTGAAGCTTTCTTT. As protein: CASSESSAANTEAFF.

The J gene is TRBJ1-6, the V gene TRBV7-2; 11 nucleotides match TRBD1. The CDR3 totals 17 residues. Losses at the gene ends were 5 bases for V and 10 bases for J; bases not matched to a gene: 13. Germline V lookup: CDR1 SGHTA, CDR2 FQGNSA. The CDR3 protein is CASSPLSGQGAQSPLHF. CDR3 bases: TGTGCCAGCAGCCCACTTTCAGGACAGGGGGCGCAGTCACCCCTCCACTTT.

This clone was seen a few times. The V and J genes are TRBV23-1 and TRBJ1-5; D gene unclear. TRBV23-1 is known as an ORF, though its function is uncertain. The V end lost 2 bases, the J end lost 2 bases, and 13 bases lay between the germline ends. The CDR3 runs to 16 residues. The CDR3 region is CASSQPEPGGNQPQHF. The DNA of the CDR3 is TGCGCCAGCAGTCAACCGGAACCCGGGGGCAATCAGCCCCAGCATTTT.

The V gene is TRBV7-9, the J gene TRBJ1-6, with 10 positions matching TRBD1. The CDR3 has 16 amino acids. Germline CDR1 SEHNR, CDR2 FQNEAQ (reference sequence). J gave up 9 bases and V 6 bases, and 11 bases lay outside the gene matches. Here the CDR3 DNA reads TGTGCCAGCAGTTCTTTTGGACAGGGGGTTTTTTCACCCCTCCACTTT. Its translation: CASSSFGQGVFSPLHF.

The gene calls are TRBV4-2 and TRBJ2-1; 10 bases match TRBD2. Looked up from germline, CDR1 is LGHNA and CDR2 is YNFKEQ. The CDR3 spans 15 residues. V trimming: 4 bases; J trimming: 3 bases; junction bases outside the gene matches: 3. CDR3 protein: CASSLGTSDYNEQFF. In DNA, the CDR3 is TGTGCCAGCAGCCTCGGGACTAGCGACTACAATGAGCAGTTCTTC.

CDR3 in amino acids: CASSQMRGTGDYEQYF. Here the CDR3 DNA reads TGTGCCAGCAGCCAGATGAGGGGGACAGGGGACTACGAGCAGTACTTC. The chain links TRBV7-9 to TRBJ2-7; 10 bases agree with TRBD1. Germline V gives CDR1 SEHNR, CDR2 FQNEAQ (reference sequence). The CDR3 is 16 residues long. The V segment lost 5 bases and the J segment 3 bases; nucleotides outside the gene matches: 10. Variable domain in full (rest from reference TRBV7-9 and TRBJ2-7): DTGVSQNPRHKITKRGQNVTFRCDPISEHNRLYWYRQTLGQGPEFLTYFQNEAQLEKSRLLSDRFSAERPKGSFSTLEIQRTEQGDSAMYLCASSQMRGTGDYEQYFGPGTRLTVT.

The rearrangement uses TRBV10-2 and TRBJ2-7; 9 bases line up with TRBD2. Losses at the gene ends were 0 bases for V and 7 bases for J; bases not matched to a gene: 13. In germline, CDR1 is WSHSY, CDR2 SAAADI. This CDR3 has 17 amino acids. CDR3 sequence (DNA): TGCGCCAGCAGTGAGTCCTGGCCTAGCGGGAATTACTTGGAGCAGTACTTC. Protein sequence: CASSESWPSGNYLEQYF.

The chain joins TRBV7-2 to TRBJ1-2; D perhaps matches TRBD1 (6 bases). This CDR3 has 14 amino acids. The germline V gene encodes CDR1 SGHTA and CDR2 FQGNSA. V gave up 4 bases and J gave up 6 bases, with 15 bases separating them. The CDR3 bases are TGTGCCAGCAGCTATAGGGACACCCGTCATGGCTACACCTTC. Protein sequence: CASSYRDTRHGYTF.

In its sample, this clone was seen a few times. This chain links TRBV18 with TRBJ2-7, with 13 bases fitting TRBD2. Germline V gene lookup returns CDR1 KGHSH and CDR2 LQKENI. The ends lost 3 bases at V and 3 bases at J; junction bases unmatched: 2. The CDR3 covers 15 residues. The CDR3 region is CASSPTSGRDYEQYF. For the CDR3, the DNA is TGTGCCAGCTCACCTACTAGCGGGAGGGACTACGAGCAGTACTTC.

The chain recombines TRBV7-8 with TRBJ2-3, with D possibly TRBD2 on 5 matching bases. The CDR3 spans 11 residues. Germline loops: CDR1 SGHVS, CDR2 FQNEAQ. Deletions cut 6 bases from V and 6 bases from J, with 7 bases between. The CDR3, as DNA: TGTGCCAGCAGAGCGGCCGATACGCAGTATTTT. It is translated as CASRAADTQYF.

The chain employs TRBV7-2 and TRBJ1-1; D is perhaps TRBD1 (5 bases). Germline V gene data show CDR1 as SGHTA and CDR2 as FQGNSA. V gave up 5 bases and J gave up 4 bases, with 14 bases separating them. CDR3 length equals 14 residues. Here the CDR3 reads CASSPGGVVTEAFF. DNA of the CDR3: TGTGCCAGCAGCCCGGGAGGGGTCGTCACTGAAGCTTTCTTT.

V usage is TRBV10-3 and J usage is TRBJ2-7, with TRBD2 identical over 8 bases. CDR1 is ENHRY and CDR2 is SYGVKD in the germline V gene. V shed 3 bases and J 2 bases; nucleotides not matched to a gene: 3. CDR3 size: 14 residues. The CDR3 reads CAISDLAGTYEQYF. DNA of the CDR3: TGTGCCATCAGTGATTTAGCGGGGACCTACGAGCAGTACTTC.

CDR3 bases: TGCGCCAGCAGTGTGGACACCAAGAACACTGAAGCTTTCTTT. This codes for CASSVDTKNTEAFF. The V call is TRBV10-1, the J call TRBJ1-1; possibly TRBD1 for D (5 bases). This CDR3 contains 14 residues. The germline CDR1 and CDR2 sequences are WNHNN and SYGVQD (reference sequence). V gave up 4 bases and J gave up 1 base, with 10 bases separating them.

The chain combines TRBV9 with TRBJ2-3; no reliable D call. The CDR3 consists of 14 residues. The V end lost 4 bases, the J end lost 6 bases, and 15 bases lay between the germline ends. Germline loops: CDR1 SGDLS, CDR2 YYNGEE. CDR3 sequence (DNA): TGTGCCAGCAGCCCCCGCGTGGTCCCGGATACGCAGTATTTT. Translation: CASSPRVVPDTQYF. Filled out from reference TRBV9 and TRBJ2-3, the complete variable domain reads DSGVTQTPKHLITATGQRVTLRCSPRSGDLSVYWYQQSLDQGLQFLIQYYNGEERAKGNILERFSAQQFPDLHSELNLSSLELGDSALYFCASSPRVVPDTQYFGPGTRLTVL.

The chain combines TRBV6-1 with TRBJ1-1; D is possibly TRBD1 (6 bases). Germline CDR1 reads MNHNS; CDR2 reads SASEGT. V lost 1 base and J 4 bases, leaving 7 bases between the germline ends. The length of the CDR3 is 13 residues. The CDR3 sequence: CASSEVDSTEAFF. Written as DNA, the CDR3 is TGTGCCAGCAGTGAAGTGGACAGCACTGAAGCTTTCTTT.

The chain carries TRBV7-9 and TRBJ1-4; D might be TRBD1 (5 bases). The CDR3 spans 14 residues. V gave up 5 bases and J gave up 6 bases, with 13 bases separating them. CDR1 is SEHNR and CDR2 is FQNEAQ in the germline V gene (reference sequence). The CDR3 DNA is TGTGCCAGCAGCGATGCCGGGACGGATGAAAAACTGTTTTTT. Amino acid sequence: CASSDAGTDEKLFF. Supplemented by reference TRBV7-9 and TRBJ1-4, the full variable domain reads DTGVSQNPRHKITKRGQNVTFRCDPISEHNRLYWYRQTLGQGPEFLTYFQNEAQLEKSRLLSDRFSAERPKGSFSTLEIQRTEQGDSAMYLCASSDAGTDEKLFFGSGTQLSVL.

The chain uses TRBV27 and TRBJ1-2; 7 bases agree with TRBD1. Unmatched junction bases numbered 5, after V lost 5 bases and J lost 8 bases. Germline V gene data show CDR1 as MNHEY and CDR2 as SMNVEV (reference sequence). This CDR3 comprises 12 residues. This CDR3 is CASSEQGLGYTF. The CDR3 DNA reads TGTGCCAGCAGTGAACAGGGGCTCGGCTACACCTTC.

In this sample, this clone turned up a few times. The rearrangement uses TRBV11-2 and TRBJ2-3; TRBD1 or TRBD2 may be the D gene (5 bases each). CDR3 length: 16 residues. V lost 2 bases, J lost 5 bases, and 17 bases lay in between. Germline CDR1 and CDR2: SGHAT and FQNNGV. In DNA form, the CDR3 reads TGTGCCAGCAGCTTACCCCCGGTGGGGGTCAGAGATACGCAGTATTTT. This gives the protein CASSLPPVGVRDTQYF.

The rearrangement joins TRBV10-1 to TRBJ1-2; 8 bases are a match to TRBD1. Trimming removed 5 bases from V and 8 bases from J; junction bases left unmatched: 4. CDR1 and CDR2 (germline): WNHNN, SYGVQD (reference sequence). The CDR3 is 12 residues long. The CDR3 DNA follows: TGCGCCAGCAGTCGGGACAGGCACGGCTACACCTTC. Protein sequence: CASSRDRHGYTF.

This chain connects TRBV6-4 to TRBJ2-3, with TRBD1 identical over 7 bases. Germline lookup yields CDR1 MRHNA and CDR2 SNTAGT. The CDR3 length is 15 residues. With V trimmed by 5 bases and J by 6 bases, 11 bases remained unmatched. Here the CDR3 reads CASSPGQLGKDTQYF. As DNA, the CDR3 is TGTGCCAGCAGTCCGGGACAGCTCGGGAAGGATACGCAGTATTTT.

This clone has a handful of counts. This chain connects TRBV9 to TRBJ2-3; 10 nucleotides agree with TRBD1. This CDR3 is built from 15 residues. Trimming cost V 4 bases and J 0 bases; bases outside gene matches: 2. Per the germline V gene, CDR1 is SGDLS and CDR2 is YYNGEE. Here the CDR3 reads CASSLGQGSTDTQYF. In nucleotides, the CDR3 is TGTGCCAGCAGCCTGGGACAGGGGAGCACAGATACGCAGTATTTT. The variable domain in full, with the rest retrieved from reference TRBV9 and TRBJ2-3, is DSGVTQTPKHLITATGQRVTLRCSPRSGDLSVYWYQQSLDQGLQFLIQYYNGEERAKGNILERFSAQQFPDLHSELNLSSLELGDSALYFCASSLGQGSTDTQYFGPGTRLTVL.

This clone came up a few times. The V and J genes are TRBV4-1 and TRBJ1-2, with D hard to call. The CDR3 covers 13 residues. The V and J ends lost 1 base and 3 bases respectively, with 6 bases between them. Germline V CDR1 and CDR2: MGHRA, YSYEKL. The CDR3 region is CASSQATHYGYTF. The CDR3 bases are TGCGCCAGCAGCCAAGCCACGCACTATGGCTACACCTTC.

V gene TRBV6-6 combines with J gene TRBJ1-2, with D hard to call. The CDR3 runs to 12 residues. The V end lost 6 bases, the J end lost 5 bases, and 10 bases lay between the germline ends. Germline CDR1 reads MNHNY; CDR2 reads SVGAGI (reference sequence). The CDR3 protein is CASSVINYGYTF. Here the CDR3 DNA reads TGTGCCAGCAGCGTGATAAATTATGGCTACACCTTC.

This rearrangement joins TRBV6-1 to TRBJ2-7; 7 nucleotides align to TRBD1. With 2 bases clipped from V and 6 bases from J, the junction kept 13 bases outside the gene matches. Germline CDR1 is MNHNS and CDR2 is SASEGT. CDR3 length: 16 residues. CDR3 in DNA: TGTGCCAGCAGTGAACGTCAGGGCTACCCAGGGGGCGAGCAGTACTTC. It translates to CASSERQGYPGGEQYF.

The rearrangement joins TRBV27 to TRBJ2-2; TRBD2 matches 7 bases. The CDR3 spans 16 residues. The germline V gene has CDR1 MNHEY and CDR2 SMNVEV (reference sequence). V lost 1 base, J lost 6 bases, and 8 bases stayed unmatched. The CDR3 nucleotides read TGTGCCAGCAGTTTATTGCGGGAGATCTTCCCCGGGGAGCTGTTTTTT. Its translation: CASSLLREIFPGELFF.

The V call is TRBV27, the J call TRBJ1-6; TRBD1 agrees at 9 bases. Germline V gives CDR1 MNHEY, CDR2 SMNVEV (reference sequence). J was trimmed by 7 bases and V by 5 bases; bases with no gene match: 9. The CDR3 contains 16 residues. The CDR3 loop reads CASSGDREGYNSPLHF. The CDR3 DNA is TGTGCCAGCAGTGGGGACAGGGAAGGCTACAATTCACCCCTCCACTTT.

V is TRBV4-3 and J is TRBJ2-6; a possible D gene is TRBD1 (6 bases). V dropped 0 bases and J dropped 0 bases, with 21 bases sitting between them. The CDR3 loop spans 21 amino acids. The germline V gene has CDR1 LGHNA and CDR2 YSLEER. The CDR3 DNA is TGCGCCAGCAGCCAAGAATTTTGGCAGGGGCCTACTTACTCTGGGGCCAACGTCCTGACTTTC. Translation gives CASSQEFWQGPTYSGANVLTF.

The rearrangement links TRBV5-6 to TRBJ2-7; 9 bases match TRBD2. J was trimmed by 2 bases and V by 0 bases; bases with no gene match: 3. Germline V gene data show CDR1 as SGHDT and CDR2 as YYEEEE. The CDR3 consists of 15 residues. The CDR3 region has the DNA TGTGCCAGCAGCTTGGGACTAGCGGACACCTACGAGCAGTACTTC. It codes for CASSLGLADTYEQYF. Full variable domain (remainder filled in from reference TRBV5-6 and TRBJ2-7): DAGVTQSPTHLIKTRGQQVTLRCSPKSGHDTVSWYQQALGQGPQFIFQYYEEEERQRGNFPDRFSGHQFPNYSSELNVNALLLGDSALYLCASSLGLADTYEQYFGPGTRLTVT.